A selection of T cell receptor beta chains follows, all from one sample in a study of OX40 agonist ivuxolimab in advanced cancers. Method: immunoSEQ multiplex PCR; TCRdb's copy keeps in-frame clones and lacks some. Among over 40,000 clones listed, 88% were seen once. This material consisted of CD4+ or CD8+ T cells sorted from blood, taken in a trial of the OX40 agonist ivuxolimab. These receptors were collected from an adult with an advanced solid tumor such as melanoma, head and neck, liver or kidney cancer. The CDR3 runs from the conserved cysteine through the conserved F or W. The D gene is left open where the match is weak. Rows may omit the clone size; those that give it use once, few, many or a size class.

clone_size d_call j_call v_call cdr3_nt cdr3_aa
. TRBD1 TRBJ1-5 TRBV2 TGTGCCAGCAGTGAATGGGACAGGGGGAATCAGCCCCAGCATTTT CASSEWDRGNQPQHF
. . TRBJ2-3 TRBV7-2 TGTGCCAGCAGCCTCGAGGGGGGATCAGATACGCAGTATTTT CASSLEGGSDTQYF
. . TRBJ2-7 TRBV6-1 TGTGCCAGCAGTGAGACGGGGGTCACCTACGAGCAGTACTTC CASSETGVTYEQYF
. . TRBJ1-5 TRBV6-6 TGTGCCAGCAGCCCCCCGGAGGGCGGGAAGCCCCAGCATTTT CASSPPEGGKPQHF
. . TRBJ2-2 TRBV14 TGTGCCAGCAGCCAAGCCCTGTACACCGGGGAGCTGTTTTTT CASSQALYTGELFF
. . TRBJ2-5 TRBV4-2 TGTGCCAGCAGCCAAGATCTAGCGATGGAGACCCAGTACTTC CASSQDLAMETQYF
once . TRBJ1-6 TRBV2 TGTGCCAGCAGTGAAGCGCAAGTACAGTACTCACCCCTCCACTTT CASSEAQVQYSPLHF
. . TRBJ2-7 TRBV7-3 TGTGCCAGCAGCTTAGCGCCCCAGGCTCGATCCTACGAGCAGTACTTC CASSLAPQARSYEQYF
. . TRBJ2-2 TRBV27 TGTGCCAGCAGTCCCCTTTTGAGAACCGGGGAGCTGTTTTTT CASSPLLRTGELFF
once TRBD1 TRBJ2-7 TRBV4-2 TGTGCCAGCAGCCAAGATCACGGACAGGGTTACGAGCAGTACTTC CASSQDHGQGYEQYF
once . TRBJ2-1 TRBV9 TGTGCCAGCAGCGTAGAGGCAGGGGCCCTAAATGAGCAGTTCTTC CASSVEAGALNEQFF
. TRBD2 TRBJ2-7 TRBV7-8 TGTGCCAGCAGCCAAGCGGGAGCAGGCTACGAGCAGTACTTC CASSQAGAGYEQYF
. . TRBJ2-5 TRBV7-6 TGTGCCAGCAGCTTAGGAGTGGGGGAGACCCAGTACTTC CASSLGVGETQYF
. TRBD1 TRBJ2-5 TRBV7-3 TGTGCCAGCAGCCAGGACAGGGTAGGGGAGACCCAGTACTTC CASSQDRVGETQYF
. . TRBJ1-1 TRBV9 TGTGCCAGCAGCGAGCAGGGCCAGATGAACACTGAAGCTTTCTTT CASSEQGQMNTEAFF
. TRBD2 TRBJ2-2 TRBV6-6 TGTGCCAGCAGTCCTCGGGGGGACGGGGAGCTGTTTTTT CASSPRGDGELFF
. TRBD2 TRBJ2-3 TRBV28 TGTGCCAGCAAACTAGCGGCTAGCACAGATACGCAGTATTTT CASKLAASTDTQYF
. . TRBJ1-2 TRBV28 TGTGCCAGCAGGGCCGGAGCATGGGCCAGCTATGGCTACACCTTC CASRAGAWASYGYTF
. . TRBJ1-5 TRBV7-2 TGTGCCAGCAGCTTAAGCGGAGGACTCAATCAGCCCCAGCATTTT CASSLSGGLNQPQHF
once . TRBJ2-3 TRBV28 TGTGCCAGCAGTTTACTGTTTGGGGGCACAGATACGCAGTATTTT CASSLLFGGTDTQYF
. . TRBJ2-6 TRBV4-1 TGCGCCAGCAGCCAGATTTCAACCTGGGGCTCTGGGGCCAACGTCCTGACTTTC CASSQISTWGSGANVLTF
. TRBD1 TRBJ2-7 TRBV6-1 TGTGCCAGCAGTGAGCTGGGACAGGGGGCCACCGCTTCAGTTTACGAGCAGTACTTC CASSELGQGATASVYEQYF
. . TRBJ2-3 TRBV6-1 TGTGCCAGCGCGACGGTGGGACTGATAGATACGCAGTATTTT CASATVGLIDTQYF
. . TRBJ2-3 TRBV14 TGTGCCAGCAGCCAAGACCCCCAGTCAGATACGCAGTATTTT CASSQDPQSDTQYF
. . TRBJ1-1 TRBV5-4 TGTGCCAGCAGCACTAAAACAGACATGAACACTGAAGCTTTCTTT CASSTKTDMNTEAFF
. . TRBJ2-6 TRBV7-2 TGTGCCAGCAGCCCCGGCTCTACTGGGGCCAACGTCCTGACTTTC CASSPGSTGANVLTF
. . TRBJ2-7 TRBV2 TGTGCCAGCAGTGAATCCCCCCCGGGGGCAAGTGAGCAGTACTTC CASSESPPGASEQYF